These 6 T cell receptor beta chains were sequenced from one sample in a study of blood T cell repertoires in COVID-19. TCRdb keeps only in-frame clones here, not all; method: immunoSEQ multiplex PCR. This sample has around 200,000 clones, with 87% found just once. Specimen: peripheral blood. The receptors shown here come from a man aged 40-50 years with active or convalescent COVID-19.

The chain is built from TRBV9 and TRBJ1-3; possible D gene TRBD1, 6 bases. There are 16 residues in the CDR3. Trimming cost V 0 bases and J 4 bases, with 14 bases left between them. Per the germline V gene, CDR1 is SGDLS and CDR2 is YYNGEE. The CDR3 bases are TGTGCCAGCAGCGTAGGGCCTAGCAGGGGAGGAAACACCATATATTTT. It specifies CASSVGPSRGGNTIYF.

The V gene is TRBV10-1, the J gene TRBJ1-6; D uncertain. The CDR3 sequence is 16 residues long. V was pared by 9 bases and J by 6 bases, with 21 bases between. CDR1 and CDR2 from the germline V gene are WNHNN and SYGVQD (reference sequence). The chain's CDR3 is CARLRPPRAGNSPLHF. The CDR3 DNA sequence: TGCGCCAGGTTGAGACCGCCCCGCGCGGGTAATTCACCCCTCCACTTT.

This chain connects TRBV5-4 to TRBJ2-2, with 11 bases identical to TRBD2. The V gene end was trimmed by 4 bases and the J gene end by 6 bases; junction bases not matched to a gene: 5. The CDR3 has 15 amino acids. Germline V CDR1 and CDR2: SGHNT, YYREEE (reference sequence). CDR3: CASSISGGASGELFF. In DNA, the CDR3 is TGTGCCAGCAGCATTAGCGGGGGGGCCTCCGGGGAGCTGTTTTTT.

The chain is built from TRBV18 and TRBJ2-1; D ambiguous. Trimming shortened V by 3 bases and J by 2 bases, and 5 bases separated the two germline ends. This CDR3 region has 13 residues. Germline CDR1 reads KGHSH; CDR2 reads LQKENI. DNA for the CDR3: TGTGCCAGCTCACCCGGTGCCTACAATGAGCAGTTCTTC. It yields the protein CASSPGAYNEQFF. Filled out from reference TRBV18 and TRBJ2-1, the complete variable domain reads NAGVMQNPRHLVRRRGQEARLRCSPMKGHSHVYWYRQLPEEGLKFMVYLQKENIIDESGMPKERFSAEFPKEGPSILRIQQVVRGDSAAYFCASSPGAYNEQFFGPGTRLTVL.

The rearrangement links TRBV9 to TRBJ1-3; D perhaps matches TRBD1 (5 bases). From germline, CDR1 is SGDLS and CDR2 YYNGEE. V lost 3 bases and J lost 2, with 15 bases in between. This CDR3 spans 16 amino acids. CDR3 in DNA: TGTGCCAGCAGCGCAGGACCATTAGGGGCTGGAAACACCATATATTTT. Protein: CASSAGPLGAGNTIYF.

In the case of this clone: The junction and the germline gene differ at one end; a read error may be behind it. The V call is TRBV29-1, the J call TRBJ1-1, with D tentatively TRBD1 (6 bases). The CDR3 runs 14 residues. Germline CDR1 and CDR2: SQVTM and ANQGSEA. The DNA for the CDR3 is TGCAGCGTCGAAGTGGGGGCGGTCGGCACTGAAGCTTTCTTT. Protein sequence: CSVEVGAVGTEAFF.